The sequence of this TCR beta chain was determined in a study of regulatory T cells in long-lasting Graves disease. The trim removed 3 bases at V and 1 base at J, leaving 8 bases unmatched. CDR3 length: 16 amino acids. Germline CDR1 reads SNHLY; CDR2 reads FYNNEI. This clonotype has a handful of counts. Investigators prepared the TCR beta libraries by applying iRepertoire HTBI primers and Arm-PCR of CDR3 regions. In TCRdb, the multiplex PCR reads were re-called with MiXCR into one record per CDR3 protein. The sample includes 400,000 or so distinct CDR3 sequences, less than 25% of them seen just once. Stated time point: persistent/refractory GD, antithyroid drugs over 5 years with positive TRAb. The TCR library was made from RNA extracted from PBMCs. American Thyroid Association guidelines served as the basis for diagnosing Graves' disease. From each patient, nine milliliters of peripheral blood was drawn and collected into an EDTA anticoagulant tube.

This receptor was obtained from a female donor with Graves disease. Sequencing used peripheral blood mononuclear cells (PBMCs), obtained when the disease was refractory, from a patient treated with antithyroid drugs. The genes are TRBV2 and TRBJ1-1; 7 bases line up with TRBD1. The CDR3 loop is CASSDDRDRKNTEAFF. In nucleotides, the CDR3 is TGTGCCAGCAGTGATGACCGGGACAGAAAGAACACTGAAGCTTTCTTT. Complete variable domain (other parts from reference TRBV2 and TRBJ1-1): EPEVTQTPSHQVTQMGQEVILRCVPISNHLYFYWYRQILGQKVEFLVSFYNNEISEKSEIFDDQFSVERPDGSNFTLKIRSTKLEDSAMYFCASSDDRDRKNTEAFFGQGTRLTVV.